The rows below give T cell receptor beta chains drawn from one sample of a study of blood T cell repertoires in COVID-19. Profiling relied on immunoSEQ multiplex PCR, and the TCRdb table lists in-frame clones only, not all of them. The table has 300,000 to 450,000 clones, approximately 86% seen once. The sequenced sample consisted of peripheral blood. These receptors were obtained from a human donor in a cohort sampled during active COVID-19. Both conserved end residues are part of each CDR3. The D gene is left open where the match is weak. Some rows have no size entry. The others give once, few or many, or a class for an expanded clone.

j_call,clone_size,v_call,d_call,cdr3_nt,cdr3_aa
TRBJ1-2,-,TRBV6-1,-,TGTGCCAGCAGTGAACAGGGGCCCTATGGCTACACCTTC,CASSEQGPYGYTF
TRBJ1-2,many,TRBV12-3/TRBV12-4,-,TGTGCCAGCAGTTATGACGGAGTAGGTGGCTACACCTTC,CASSYDGVGGYTF
TRBJ1-4,-,TRBV2,-,TGTGCCAGCAGAGAAATTACAGGGAGGGGTGAAAAACTGTTTTTT,CASREITGRGEKLFF
TRBJ2-2,-,TRBV4-2,-,TGTGCCAGCAGCCAAGTCGGAGTTGACGCGAACACCGGGGAGCTGTTTTTT,CASSQVGVDANTGELFF
TRBJ1-2,once,TRBV6-2/TRBV6-3,-,TGTGCCAGCAGTTACATAGGGGACTATGGCTACACCTTC,CASSYIGDYGYTF
TRBJ1-1,-,TRBV6-5,TRBD1,TGTGCCAGCAGTTACTCGACAGGGGCGGGGACTGAAGCTTTCTTT,CASSYSTGAGTEAFF
TRBJ1-1,-,TRBV7-3,TRBD1,TGTGCCAGCAGCCCAGGACAGGGCAAAGCTTTCTTT,CASSPGQGKAFF
TRBJ1-1,-,TRBV6-5,TRBD1,TGTGCCAGCAGTTACTCCCTCTCAGGGGGCACTGAAGCTTTCTTT,CASSYSLSGGTEAFF
TRBJ2-5,-,TRBV27,-,TGTGCCAGCAGTTTTGGGGCCGAAGAGACCCAGTACTTC,CASSFGAEETQYF
TRBJ2-1,once,TRBV24-1,-,TGTGCCACCAGTGATCCAGGACAAGGGCACAATGAGCAGTTCTTC,CATSDPGQGHNEQFF
TRBJ2-2,-,TRBV24-1,TRBD1,TGTGCCACCAGTGCTCCGGGACAGGGTGTCACCGGGGAGCTGTTTTTT,CATSAPGQGVTGELFF
TRBJ2-2,-,TRBV19,-,TGTGCCAGTAAAAGAGGTAGCGGCGCAGCCCGGGAGCTGTTTTTT,CASKRGSGAARELFF
TRBJ1-2,few,TRBV19,-,TGTGCCAGTAGGGGACTCTATGGCTACACCTTC,CASRGLYGYTF
TRBJ1-2,-,TRBV5-1,TRBD1,TGCGCCAGCAGGGGACTGACGGGACAGGCCATTTCCTATGGCTACACCTTC,CASRGLTGQAISYGYTF
TRBJ1-3,-,TRBV28,-,TGTGCCAGCAGTACTCAAACAGGGCTTGGAAACACCATATATTTT,CASSTQTGLGNTIYF
TRBJ2-7,few,TRBV2,TRBD1,TGTGCCAGCATCCAGACAGGGGACACCTACGAGCAGTACTTC,CASIQTGDTYEQYF
TRBJ1-3,-,TRBV19,-,TGTGCCAGTACCAAAACCGGTCCGTCTAACTCTGGAAACACCATATATTTT,CASTKTGPSNSGNTIYF
TRBJ2-3,-,TRBV14,TRBD2,TGTGCCAGCAGCCAACATAGCGGGACAGATACGCAGTATTTT,CASSQHSGTDTQYF
TRBJ2-7,-,TRBV7-9,-,TGTGCCAGCAGCTTTTCCGGGAGGACAGAGTACGAGCAGTACTTC,CASSFSGRTEYEQYF
TRBJ1-2,-,TRBV19,TRBD1,TGTGCCACCCTTGACAGGGGGCTCGATGGCTACACCTTC,CATLDRGLDGYTF
TRBJ2-1,-,TRBV27,TRBD2,TGTGCCAGCAGTTTAGGGGTAGCGGGGAACAATGAGCAGTTCTTC,CASSLGVAGNNEQFF
TRBJ2-1,-,TRBV5-1,TRBD2,TGCGCCAGCAGCTCCGGGACTACTTTGTATGAGCAGTTCTTC,CASSSGTTLYEQFF
TRBJ2-1,once,TRBV7-8,TRBD2,TGTGCCAGCAGCTTAGTGGGCGGGAGGGCCTCCTACAATGAGCAGTTCTTC,CASSLVGGRASYNEQFF
TRBJ2-3,-,TRBV10-3,TRBD2,TGTGCCATCAGTTTGGGACTAGCGGGGGGGGTCACAGATACGCAGTATTTT,CAISLGLAGGVTDTQYF
TRBJ2-3,-,TRBV7-9,TRBD2,TGTGCCAGCAGCATACTAGCGGGAGTGGGAGATACGCAGTATTTT,CASSILAGVGDTQYF
TRBJ1-1,once,TRBV19,-,TGTGCCAGTAGTATACGGTTGAACACTGAAGCTTTCTTT,CASSIRLNTEAFF
TRBJ1-2,-,TRBV28,TRBD1,TGTGCCAGCAGGACAGGGGTGAACTATGGCTACACCTTC,CASRTGVNYGYTF